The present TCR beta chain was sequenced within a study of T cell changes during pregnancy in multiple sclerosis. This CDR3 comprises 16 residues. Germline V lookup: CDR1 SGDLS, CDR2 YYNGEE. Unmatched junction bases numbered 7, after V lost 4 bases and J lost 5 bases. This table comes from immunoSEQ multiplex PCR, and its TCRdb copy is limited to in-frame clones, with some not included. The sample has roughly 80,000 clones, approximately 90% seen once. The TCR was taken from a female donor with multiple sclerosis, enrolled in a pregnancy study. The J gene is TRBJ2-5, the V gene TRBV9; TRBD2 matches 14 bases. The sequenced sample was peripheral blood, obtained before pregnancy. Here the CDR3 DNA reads TGTGCCAGCAGCTCGGGACTAGCGGGGGCCGGGGAGACCCAGTACTTC. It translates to CASSSGLAGAGETQYF.